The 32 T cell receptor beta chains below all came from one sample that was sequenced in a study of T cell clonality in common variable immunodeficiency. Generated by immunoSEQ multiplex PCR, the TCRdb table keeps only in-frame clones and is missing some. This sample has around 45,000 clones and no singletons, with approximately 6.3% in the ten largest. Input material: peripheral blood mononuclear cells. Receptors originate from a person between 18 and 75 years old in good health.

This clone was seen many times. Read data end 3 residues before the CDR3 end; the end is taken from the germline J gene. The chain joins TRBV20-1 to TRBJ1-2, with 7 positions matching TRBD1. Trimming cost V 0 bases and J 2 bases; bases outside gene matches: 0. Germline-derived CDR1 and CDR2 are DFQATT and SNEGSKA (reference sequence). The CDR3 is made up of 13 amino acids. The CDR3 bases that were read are TGCAGTGCTAGAGAGACAGGGAACTATGGC. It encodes CSARETGNYG. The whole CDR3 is CSARETGNYGYTF.

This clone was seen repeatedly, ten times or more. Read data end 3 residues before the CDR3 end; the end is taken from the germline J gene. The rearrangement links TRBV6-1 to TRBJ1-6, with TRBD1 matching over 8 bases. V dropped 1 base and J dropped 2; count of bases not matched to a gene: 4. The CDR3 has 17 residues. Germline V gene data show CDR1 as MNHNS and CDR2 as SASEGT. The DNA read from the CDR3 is TGTGCCAGCAGTGAAGGGACAGGGAGGACCTATAATTCACCC. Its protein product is CASSEGTGRTYNSP. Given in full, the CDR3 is CASSEGTGRTYNSPLHF.

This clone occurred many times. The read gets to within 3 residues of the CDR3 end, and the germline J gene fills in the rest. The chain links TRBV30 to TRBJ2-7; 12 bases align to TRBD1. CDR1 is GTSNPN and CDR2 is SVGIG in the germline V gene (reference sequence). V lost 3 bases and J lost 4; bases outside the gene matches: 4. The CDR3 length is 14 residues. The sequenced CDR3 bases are TGTGCCTGGAGAAGGGACAGGGGGCGTTACGAG. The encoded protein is CAWRRDRGRYE. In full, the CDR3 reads CAWRRDRGRYEQYF.

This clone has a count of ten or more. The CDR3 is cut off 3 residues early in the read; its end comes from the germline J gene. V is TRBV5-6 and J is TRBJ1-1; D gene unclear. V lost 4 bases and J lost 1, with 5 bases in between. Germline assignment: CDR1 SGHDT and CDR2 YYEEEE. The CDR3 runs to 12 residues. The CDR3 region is CASSAGNTEAFF. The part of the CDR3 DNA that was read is TGTGCCAGCAGCGCCGGGAACACTGAA.

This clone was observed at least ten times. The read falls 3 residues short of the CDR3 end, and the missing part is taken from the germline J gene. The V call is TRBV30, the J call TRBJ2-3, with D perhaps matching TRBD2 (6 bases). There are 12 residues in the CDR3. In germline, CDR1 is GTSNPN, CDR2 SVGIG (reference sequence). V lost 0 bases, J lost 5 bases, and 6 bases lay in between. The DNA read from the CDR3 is TGTGCCTGGAGTGTGCGGGGAGATACG. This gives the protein CAWSVRGDT. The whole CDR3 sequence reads CAWSVRGDTQYF.

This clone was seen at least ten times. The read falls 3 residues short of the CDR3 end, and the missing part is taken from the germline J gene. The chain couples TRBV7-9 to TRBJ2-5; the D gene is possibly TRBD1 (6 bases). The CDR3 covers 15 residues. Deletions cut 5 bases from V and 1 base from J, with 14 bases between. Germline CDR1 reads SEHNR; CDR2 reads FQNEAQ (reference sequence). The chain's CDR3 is CASSPHGQFQETQYF. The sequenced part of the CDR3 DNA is TGTGCCAGCAGCCCTCACGGACAGTTCCAAGAGACC.

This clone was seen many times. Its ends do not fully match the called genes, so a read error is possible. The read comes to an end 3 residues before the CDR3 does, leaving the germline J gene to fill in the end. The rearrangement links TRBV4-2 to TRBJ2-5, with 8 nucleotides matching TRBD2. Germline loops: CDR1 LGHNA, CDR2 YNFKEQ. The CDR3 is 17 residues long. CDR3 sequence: CASSQDMSGTSQETQYF. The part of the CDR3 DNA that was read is TGCGCCAGCAGCCAAGATATGTCAGGGACTAGCCAAGAGACC.

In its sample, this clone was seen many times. The DNA read from the CDR3 is TGTGCCAGCAGGCGGGGGACAGGAGGACGTCAGCCC. It encodes CASRRGTGGRQP. The whole CDR3 sequence reads CASRRGTGGRQPQHF. The V call is TRBV6-2 or TRBV6-3, the J call TRBJ1-5, with 8 positions matching TRBD1. Read coverage stops 3 residues before the CDR3 terminus; the germline J gene supplies the remainder. CDR3 length: 15 amino acids. J lost 6 bases, V lost 6 bases, and 10 bases had no gene match. Germline CDR1 MNHEY, CDR2 SVGEGT.

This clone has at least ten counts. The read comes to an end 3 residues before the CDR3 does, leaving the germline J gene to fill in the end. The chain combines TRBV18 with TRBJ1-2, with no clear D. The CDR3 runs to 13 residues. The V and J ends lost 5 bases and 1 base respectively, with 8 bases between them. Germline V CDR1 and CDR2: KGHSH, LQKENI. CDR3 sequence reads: CASSKTSNYGYTF. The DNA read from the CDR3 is TGTGCCAGCTCAAAAACAAGTAACTATGGC.

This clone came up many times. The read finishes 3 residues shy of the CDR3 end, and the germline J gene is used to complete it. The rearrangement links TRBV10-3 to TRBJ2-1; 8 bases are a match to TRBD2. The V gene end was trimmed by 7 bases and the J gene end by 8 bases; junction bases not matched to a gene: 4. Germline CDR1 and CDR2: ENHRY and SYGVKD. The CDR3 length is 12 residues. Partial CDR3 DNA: TGTGCCATCAATAGCGGGGTAGATGAG. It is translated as CAINSGVDE. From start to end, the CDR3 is CAINSGVDEQFF.

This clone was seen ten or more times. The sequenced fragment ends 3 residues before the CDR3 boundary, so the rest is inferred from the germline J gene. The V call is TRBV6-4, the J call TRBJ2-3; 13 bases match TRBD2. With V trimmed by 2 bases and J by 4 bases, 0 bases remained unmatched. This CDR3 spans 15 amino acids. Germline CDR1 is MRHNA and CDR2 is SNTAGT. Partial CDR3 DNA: TGTGCCAGCAGTGACACTAGCGGGGGGGCAGATACG. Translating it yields CASSDTSGGADT. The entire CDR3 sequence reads CASSDTSGGADTQYF.

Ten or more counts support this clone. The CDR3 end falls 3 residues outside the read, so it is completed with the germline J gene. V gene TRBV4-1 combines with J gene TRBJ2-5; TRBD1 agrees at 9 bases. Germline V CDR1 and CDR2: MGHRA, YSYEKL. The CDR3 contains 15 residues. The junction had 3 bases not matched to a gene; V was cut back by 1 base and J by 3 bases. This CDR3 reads CASSQGTGEKETQYF. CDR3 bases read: TGCGCCAGCAGCCAAGGGACAGGGGAGAAAGAGACC.

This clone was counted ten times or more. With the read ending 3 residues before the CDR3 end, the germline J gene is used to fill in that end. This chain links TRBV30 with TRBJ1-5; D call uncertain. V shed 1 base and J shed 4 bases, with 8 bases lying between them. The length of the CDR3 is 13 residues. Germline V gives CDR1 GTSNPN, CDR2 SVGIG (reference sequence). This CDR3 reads CAWSGSSNQPQHF. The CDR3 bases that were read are TGTGCCTGGAGTGGTTCTTCTAATCAGCCC.

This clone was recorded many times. The covered CDR3 bases are TGCGCCAGCAGCTTGGCCCAACAGGGCGATGGC. It is translated as CASSLAQQGDG. The full CDR3 is CASSLAQQGDGYTF. The rearrangement links TRBV5-1 to TRBJ1-2; the D gene is possibly TRBD1 (6 bases). The sequence runs out 3 residues before the end of the CDR3; the remainder is reconstructed from the germline J gene. This CDR3 is 14 amino acids long. The V gene lost 0 bases and the J gene lost 6 bases, with 12 bases spanning the gap. Germline values: CDR1 SGHRS, CDR2 YFSETQ.

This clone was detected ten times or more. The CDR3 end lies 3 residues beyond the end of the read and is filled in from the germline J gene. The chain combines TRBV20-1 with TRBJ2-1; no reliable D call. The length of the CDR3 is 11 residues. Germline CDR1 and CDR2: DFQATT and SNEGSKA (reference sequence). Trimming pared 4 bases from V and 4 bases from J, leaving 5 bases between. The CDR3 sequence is CSANWYNEQFF. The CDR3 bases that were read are TGCAGTGCTAACTGGTACAATGAG.

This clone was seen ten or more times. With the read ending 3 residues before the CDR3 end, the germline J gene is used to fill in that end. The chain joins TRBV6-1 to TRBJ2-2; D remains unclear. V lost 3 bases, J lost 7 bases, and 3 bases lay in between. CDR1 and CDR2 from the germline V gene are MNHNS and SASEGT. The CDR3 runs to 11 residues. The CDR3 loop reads CASSDRGELFF. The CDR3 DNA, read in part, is TGTGCCAGCAGTGATCGCGGGGAG.

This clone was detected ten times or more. CDR3 DNA (partial): TGTGCCAGCAGTTACGGCTATGAG. Its protein is CASSYGYE. The complete CDR3 protein is CASSYGYEQFF. The genes are TRBV6-2 or TRBV6-3 and TRBJ2-1, with D hard to call. The CDR3 extends 3 residues past the end of the read, so its final part is completed from the germline J gene. Germline values: CDR1 MNHEY, CDR2 SVGEGT. The CDR3 is 11 residues long. V dropped 2 bases and J dropped 8 bases, with 4 bases sitting between them.

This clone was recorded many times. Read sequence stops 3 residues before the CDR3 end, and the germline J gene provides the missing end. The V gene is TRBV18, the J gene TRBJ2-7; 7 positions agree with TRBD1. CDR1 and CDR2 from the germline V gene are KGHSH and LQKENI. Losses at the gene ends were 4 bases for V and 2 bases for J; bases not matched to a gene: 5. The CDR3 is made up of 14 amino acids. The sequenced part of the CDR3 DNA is TGTGCCAGCTCACTACTTGGACAGGCCTACGAG. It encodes CASSLLGQAYE. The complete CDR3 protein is CASSLLGQAYEQYF.

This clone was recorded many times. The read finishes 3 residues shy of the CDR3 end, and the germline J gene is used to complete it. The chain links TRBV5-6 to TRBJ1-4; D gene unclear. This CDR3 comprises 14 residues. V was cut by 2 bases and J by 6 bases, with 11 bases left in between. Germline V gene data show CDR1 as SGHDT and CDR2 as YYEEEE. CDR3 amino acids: CASSFGVGYEKLFF. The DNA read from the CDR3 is TGTGCCAGCAGCTTCGGGGTGGGGTATGAAAAA.

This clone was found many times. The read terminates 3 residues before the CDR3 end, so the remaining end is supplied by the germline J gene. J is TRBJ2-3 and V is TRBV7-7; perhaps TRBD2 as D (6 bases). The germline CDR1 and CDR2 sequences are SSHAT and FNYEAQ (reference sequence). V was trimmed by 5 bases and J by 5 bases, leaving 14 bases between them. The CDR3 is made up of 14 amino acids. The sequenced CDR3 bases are TGTGCCAGCAGCCCCTCGGGGGTGAGAGATACG. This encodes CASSPSGVRDT. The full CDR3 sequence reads CASSPSGVRDTQYF.

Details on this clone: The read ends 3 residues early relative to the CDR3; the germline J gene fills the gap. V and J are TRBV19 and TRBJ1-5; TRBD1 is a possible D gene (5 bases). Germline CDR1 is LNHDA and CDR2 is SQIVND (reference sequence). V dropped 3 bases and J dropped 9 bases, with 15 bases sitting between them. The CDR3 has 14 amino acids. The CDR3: CASSISREVPPQHF. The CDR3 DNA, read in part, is TGTGCCAGTAGTATCAGCAGGGAGGTGCCGCCC.

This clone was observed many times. The sequenced part of the CDR3 DNA is TGCAGTGCTAGTATTTCTAGCGGGGGGACAGATACG. Translated, it gives CSASISSGGTDT. The whole CDR3 region reads CSASISSGGTDTQYF. The chain combines TRBV20-1 with TRBJ2-3, with 11 bases matching TRBD2. The observed sequence ends 3 residues before the CDR3 terminus, with the missing tail filled in from the germline J gene. Germline CDR1 is DFQATT and CDR2 is SNEGSKA (reference sequence). J gave up 3 bases and V 3 bases, and 5 bases lay outside the gene matches. The CDR3 extends over 15 amino acids.

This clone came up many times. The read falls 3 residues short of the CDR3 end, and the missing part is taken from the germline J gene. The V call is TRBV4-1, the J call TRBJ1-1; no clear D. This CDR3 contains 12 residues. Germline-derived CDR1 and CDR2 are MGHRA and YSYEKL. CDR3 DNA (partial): TGCGCCAGCAGCCAAGATGCGACAGAA. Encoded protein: CASSQDATE. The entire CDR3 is CASSQDATEAFF.

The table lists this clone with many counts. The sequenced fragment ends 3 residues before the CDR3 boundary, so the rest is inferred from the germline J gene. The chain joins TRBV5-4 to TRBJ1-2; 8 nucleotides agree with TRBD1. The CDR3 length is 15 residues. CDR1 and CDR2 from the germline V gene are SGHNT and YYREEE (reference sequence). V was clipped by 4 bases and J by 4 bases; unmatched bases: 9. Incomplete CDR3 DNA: TGTGCCAGCAGCATGGACAGGGAGGTGGGCTATGGC. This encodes CASSMDREVGYG. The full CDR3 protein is CASSMDREVGYGYTF.

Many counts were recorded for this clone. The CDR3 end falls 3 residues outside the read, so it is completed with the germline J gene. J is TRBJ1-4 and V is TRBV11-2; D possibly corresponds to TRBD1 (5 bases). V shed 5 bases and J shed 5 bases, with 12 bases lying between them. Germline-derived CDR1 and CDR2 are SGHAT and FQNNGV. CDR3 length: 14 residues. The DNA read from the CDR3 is TGTGCCAGCAGCCGCCCGCCAGGGAATGAAAAA. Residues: CASSRPPGNEK. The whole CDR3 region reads CASSRPPGNEKLFF.

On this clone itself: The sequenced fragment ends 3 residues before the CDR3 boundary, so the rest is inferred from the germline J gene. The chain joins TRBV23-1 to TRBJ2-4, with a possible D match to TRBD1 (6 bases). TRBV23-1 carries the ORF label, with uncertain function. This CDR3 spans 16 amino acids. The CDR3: CASSQSVRGCSYGQYF. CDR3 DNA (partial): TGCGCCAGCAGTCAATCGGTCAGGGGCTGCTCCTATGGT.

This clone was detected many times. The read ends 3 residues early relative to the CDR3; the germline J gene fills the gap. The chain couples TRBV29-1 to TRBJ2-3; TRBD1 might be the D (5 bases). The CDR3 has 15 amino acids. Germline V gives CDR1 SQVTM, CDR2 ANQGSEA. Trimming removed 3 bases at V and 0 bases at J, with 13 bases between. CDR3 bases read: TGCAGCGTTGAGGGGCAGGGTCGAAGCACAGATACG. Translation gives CSVEGQGRSTDT. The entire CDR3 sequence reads CSVEGQGRSTDTQYF.

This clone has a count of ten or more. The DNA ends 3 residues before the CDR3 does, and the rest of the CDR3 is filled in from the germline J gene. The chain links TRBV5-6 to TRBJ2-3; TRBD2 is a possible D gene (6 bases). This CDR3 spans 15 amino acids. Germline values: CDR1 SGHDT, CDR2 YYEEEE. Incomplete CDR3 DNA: TGTGCCAGCAGCTTGGTTAGGGCAACGGGGGAGACG. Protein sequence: CASSLVRATGET. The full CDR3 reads CASSLVRATGETQYF.

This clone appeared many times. Incomplete CDR3 DNA: TGTGCCAGCAGCGAGCAAGGGGGGGCCTATGGC. It yields the protein CASSEQGGAYG. The complete CDR3 sequence is CASSEQGGAYGYTF. The chain is built from TRBV7-9 and TRBJ1-2; possibly TRBD1 for D (6 bases). The read is 3 residues too short to cover the CDR3 end, so that end is filled in from the germline J gene. V was trimmed by 5 bases and J by 4 bases, leaving 14 bases between them. This CDR3 contains 14 residues. Germline V lookup: CDR1 SEHNR, CDR2 FQNEAQ (reference sequence).

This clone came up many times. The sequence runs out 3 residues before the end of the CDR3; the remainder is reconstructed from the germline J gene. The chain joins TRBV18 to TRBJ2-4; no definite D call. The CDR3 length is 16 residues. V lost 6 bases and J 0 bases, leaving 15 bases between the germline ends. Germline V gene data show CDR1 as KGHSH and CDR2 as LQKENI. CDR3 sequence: CASSPKISIAKNIQYF. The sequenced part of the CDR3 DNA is TGTGCCAGCTCCCCAAAGATTTCTATAGCCAAAAACATT. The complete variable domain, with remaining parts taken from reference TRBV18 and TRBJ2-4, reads NAGVMQNPRHLVRRRGQEARLRCSPMKGHSHVYWYRQLPEEGLKFMVYLQKENIIDESGMPKERFSAEFPKEGPSILRIQQVVRGDSAAYFCASSPKISIAKNIQYFGAGTRLSVL.

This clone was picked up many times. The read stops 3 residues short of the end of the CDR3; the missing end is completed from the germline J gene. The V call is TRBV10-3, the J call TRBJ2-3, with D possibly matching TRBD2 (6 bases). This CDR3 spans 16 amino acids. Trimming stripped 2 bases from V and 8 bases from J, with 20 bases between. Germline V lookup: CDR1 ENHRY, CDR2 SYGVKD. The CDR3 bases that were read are TGTGCCATCAGTGAGACCGGGACCGTGACCGGGGGTACG. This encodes CAISETGTVTGGT. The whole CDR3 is CAISETGTVTGGTQYF.

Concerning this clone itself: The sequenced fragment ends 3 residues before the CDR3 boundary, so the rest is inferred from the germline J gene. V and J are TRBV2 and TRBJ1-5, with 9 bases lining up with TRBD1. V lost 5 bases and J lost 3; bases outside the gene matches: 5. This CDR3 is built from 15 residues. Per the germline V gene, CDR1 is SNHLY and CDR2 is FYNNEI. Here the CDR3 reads CASSRDRANNQPQHF. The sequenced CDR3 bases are TGTGCCAGCAGTAGGGACAGGGCCAACAATCAGCCC.